A selection of T cell receptor beta chains follows, all from one sample in a study of blood T cell repertoires in COVID-19. Clones were sequenced by immunoSEQ multiplex PCR, and TCRdb holds only the in-frame ones, with some missing. The data contain some 200,000 clones, roughly 80% of them seen just once; the ten biggest clones take up roughly 14%. Sequences were obtained from peripheral blood. The source of these receptors is a man aged 30-40 years with active or convalescent COVID-19. The CDR3 runs from the conserved cysteine through the conserved F or W.

j_call v_call cdr3_aa
TRBJ2-7 TRBV11-3 CASSLDAGTYEQYF
TRBJ1-2 TRBV7-9 CASSLRDRVTNGYTF
TRBJ1-2 TRBV12-3/TRBV12-4 CASSLGQNYGYTF
TRBJ1-3 TRBV7-9 CASTTGSLSGNTIYF
TRBJ2-5 TRBV24-1 CATSDLLQGRETQYF
TRBJ1-5 TRBV5-5 CASRIEAGMGQPQHF
TRBJ1-6 TRBV12-3/TRBV12-4 CASSFRENSPLHF
TRBJ1-2 TRBV5-1 CASSEGFYGYTF
TRBJ2-1 TRBV7-2 CASSSRGLAGGSGEQFF
TRBJ2-7 TRBV6-4 CASSGEAGGLDEQYF
TRBJ1-2 TRBV20-1 CSARGQLSYTF
TRBJ1-5 TRBV30 CAWSGTAGGQPQHF
TRBJ2-7 TRBV4-3 CASSQDRSGASYEQYF
TRBJ1-2 TRBV12-3/TRBV12-4 CASRRQGPDGYTF
TRBJ2-7 TRBV3-1/TRBV3-2 CASSQEGTSGNSYEQYF
TRBJ1-6 TRBV5-5 CASSASRDSPLHF
TRBJ2-7 TRBV30 CAWNQGGGHLEQYF
TRBJ2-4 TRBV5-8 CASSSWTRQGAKNIQYF
TRBJ2-3 TRBV7-3 CASSLSRQSTDTQYF
TRBJ1-2 TRBV6-2/TRBV6-3 CASSYAGQASYGYTF
TRBJ1-2 TRBV12-3/TRBV12-4 CASSWGVGYGYTF
TRBJ1-5 TRBV30 CAWSVGTGGNQPQHF
TRBJ1-2 TRBV25-1 CASTTGGSGYGYTF
TRBJ2-1 TRBV15 CATSPLAGGYNEQFF
TRBJ2-3 TRBV6-6 CASSRDRERSGDTQYF
TRBJ1-3 TRBV3-1/TRBV3-2 CASSQPTGAGGNTIYF
TRBJ2-3 TRBV6-6 CASSTRDTDTQYF
TRBJ2-7 TRBV5-8 CASSLSQGLTYEQYF
TRBJ1-5 TRBV2 CASSEALWKGAQPQHF
TRBJ1-2 TRBV30 CAWTPQGVNYGYTF
TRBJ1-1 TRBV7-9 CASSDRDTEAFF
TRBJ2-2 TRBV4-1 CASSQDAPETLNTGELFF
TRBJ1-5 TRBV10-1 CASSESTLQPQHF
TRBJ1-6 TRBV3-1/TRBV3-2 CASSQVRGSPLHF
TRBJ2-7 TRBV12-5 CASGHRQGPYEQYF
TRBJ1-1 TRBV7-9 CASSLGSTEAFF
TRBJ2-1 TRBV30 CAWSVYSGSYNEQFF
TRBJ2-3 TRBV7-2 CASRQWTSGWADTQYF
TRBJ1-4 TRBV4-1 CASSLNRFQREKLFF
TRBJ2-3 TRBV19 CASSTQGGDTQYF
TRBJ1-2 TRBV6-1 CASSEEGRNDLYGYTF
TRBJ1-1 TRBV11-2 CASSLSGRTQGGDTEAFF
TRBJ1-2 TRBV18 CASSSATGYGYTF
TRBJ2-4 TRBV7-8 CASTGTGAVGAKNIQYF
TRBJ2-1 TRBV2 CASSEAQYNEQFF
TRBJ1-2 TRBV6-5 CASSYSIGGGHTF